This T cell receptor beta chain was sequenced for a study of T cell changes during pregnancy in multiple sclerosis. Measured with immunoSEQ multiplex PCR; TCRdb has only the in-frame clones, and not every one. The sample records over 80,000 clones, around 93% being singletons. Looked up from germline, CDR1 is MNHEY and CDR2 is SMNVEV (reference sequence). V lost 4 bases, J lost 7 bases, and 8 bases stayed unmatched. The CDR3 consists of 15 residues. The chain is built from TRBV27 and TRBJ2-7; TRBD1 aligns across 12 bases. The sequence came from a female donor in good health, enrolled as a control in a pregnancy study. The sequenced sample was peripheral blood, obtained in the third trimester of pregnancy. CDR3 region: CASSSLGQGAREQYF. The CDR3 DNA reads TGTGCCAGCAGTTCACTGGGACAGGGGGCGAGAGAGCAGTACTTC.